Below, 21 T cell receptor beta chains from the same sample are listed, as sequenced in a study of OX40 agonist ivuxolimab in advanced cancers. The method was immunoSEQ multiplex PCR; TCRdb's version includes in-frame clones alone and lacks a portion of them. This sample has over 30,000 clones; 85% to 95% occur once, and the top ten carry approximately 4%. The input for sequencing was CD4+ or CD8+ T cells sorted from blood, taken in a trial of the OX40 agonist ivuxolimab. The source is an adult with an advanced solid tumor such as melanoma, head and neck, liver or kidney cancer.

The rearrangement joins TRBV6-4 to TRBJ1-1, with D perhaps matching TRBD1 (5 bases). CDR3 size: 13 residues. Germline V gene lookup returns CDR1 MRHNA and CDR2 SNTAGT. V was pared by 4 bases and J by 1 base, with 7 bases between. This CDR3 is CASSGGGNTEAFF. DNA of the CDR3: TGTGCCAGCAGTGGGGGGGGGAACACTGAAGCTTTCTTT.

The V gene is TRBV5-4, the J gene TRBJ1-4; TRBD1 agrees at 7 bases. Per the germline V gene, CDR1 is SGHNT and CDR2 is YYREEE (reference sequence). V lost 2 bases and J lost 7; bases outside the gene matches: 5. There are 14 residues in the CDR3. The CDR3 spells CASSLTGAGEKLFF. The CDR3, as DNA: TGTGCCAGCAGCTTAACAGGGGCGGGTGAAAAACTGTTTTTT.

The chain combines TRBV7-3 with TRBJ1-6; possible D gene TRBD1, 6 bases. V gave up 5 bases and J gave up 7 bases, with 12 bases separating them. Germline V gene data show CDR1 as SGHTA and CDR2 as FQGTGA. This CDR3 is 14 amino acids long. CDR3 in DNA: TGTGCCAGCAGCCTTCAGGGGCCCAATTCACCCCTCCACTTT. Protein: CASSLQGPNSPLHF.

This clone was detected a few times. The chain recombines TRBV4-1 with TRBJ2-3; 9 bases align to TRBD2. Per germline, CDR1 MGHRA and CDR2 YSYEKL. The CDR3 length is 17 residues. Trimming took 1 base from V and 7 from J; bases not matched to a gene: 12. The CDR3 here is CASSQARGGAGENTQYF. CDR3 bases: TGCGCCAGCAGCCAAGCCCGCGGGGGGGCCGGGGAAAATACGCAGTATTTT.

The chain has TRBV5-1 and TRBJ1-3, with D possibly matching TRBD1 (5 bases). There are 14 residues in the CDR3. V was pared by 4 bases and J by 4 bases, with 12 bases between. Per germline, CDR1 SGHRS and CDR2 YFSETQ. The CDR3 loop is CASSGGTAGNTIYF. The CDR3 DNA is TGCGCCAGCAGCGGAGGGACGGCGGGAAACACCATATATTTT.

This clone was counted once. The chain carries TRBV9 and TRBJ2-7, with 7 positions matching TRBD2. J was trimmed by 8 bases and V by 2 bases; bases with no gene match: 13. This CDR3 has 15 amino acids. The germline gives CDR1 SGDLS, CDR2 YYNGEE. In DNA, the CDR3 is TGTGCCAGCAGCGTGGGGGGAGGGCCCAGTGGGCAGCAGTACTTC. Its protein is CASSVGGGPSGQQYF.

The J gene is TRBJ2-7, the V gene TRBV7-8, with 10 bases fitting TRBD1. Germline V gene sequence: CDR1 SGHVS, CDR2 FQNEAQ. J was trimmed by 6 bases and V by 4 bases; bases with no gene match: 6. The CDR3 runs 14 residues. The CDR3 is CASSSGTGASEQYF. In DNA form, the CDR3 reads TGTGCCAGCAGCTCAGGGACAGGGGCTAGCGAGCAGTACTTC.

This clone was detected only once. The rearrangement joins TRBV7-9 to TRBJ1-3; D is unclear. V was shortened by 4 bases and J by 0 bases, with 10 bases between the two germline ends. Germline-derived CDR1 and CDR2 are SEHNR and FQNEAQ (reference sequence). This CDR3 spans 15 amino acids. In DNA form, the CDR3 reads TGTGCCAGCAGCTCTGACGGACTCTCTGGAAACACCATATATTTT. Translating gives CASSSDGLSGNTIYF.

J is TRBJ1-6 and V is TRBV5-4; 9 bases fit TRBD1. The trim removed 4 bases at V and 7 bases at J, leaving 6 bases unmatched. The length of the CDR3 is 15 residues. Germline V gene lookup returns CDR1 SGHNT and CDR2 YYREEE (reference sequence). The CDR3 bases are TGTGCCAGCAGCACACAGGGGGCAGGCAATTCACCCCTCCACTTT. Translating it yields CASSTQGAGNSPLHF.

V and J are TRBV6-1 and TRBJ1-2; D perhaps matches TRBD1 (5 bases). CDR1 and CDR2 (germline): MNHNS, SASEGT. This CDR3 is built from 14 residues. V was clipped by 0 bases and J by 4 bases, with 9 bases between them. The CDR3 DNA sequence: TGTGCCAGCAGTGAAGCGGGCAGGGTCTATGGCTACACCTTC. Translating gives CASSEAGRVYGYTF.

The V call is TRBV7-9, the J call TRBJ2-1; 9 bases align to TRBD1. V lost 5 bases and J lost 2; bases outside the gene matches: 4. This CDR3 comprises 15 residues. CDR1 is SEHNR and CDR2 is FQNEAQ in the germline V gene (reference sequence). CDR3: CASSRGQGTYNEQFF. The CDR3 bases are TGTGCCAGCAGCCGCGGACAGGGGACCTACAATGAGCAGTTCTTC.

This chain connects TRBV4-3 to TRBJ2-3, with 8 bases fitting TRBD2. Trimming at V came to 4 bases and at J to 2 bases, leaving 5 bases not matched to a gene. The CDR3 sequence is 15 residues long. Germline V gene data show CDR1 as LGHNA and CDR2 as YSLEER. CDR3: CASSLSGGSTDTQYF. The CDR3 coding sequence is TGCGCCAGCAGCCTCAGCGGGGGATCCACAGATACGCAGTATTTT.

This rearrangement joins TRBV5-1 to TRBJ2-5; no firm D call. CDR3 length: 17 residues. CDR1 and CDR2 (germline): SGHRS, YFSETQ. Trimming removed 0 bases from V and 5 bases from J, with 20 bases in between. The CDR3 sequence is CASSLDYPGLNGETQYF. CDR3 DNA: TGCGCCAGCAGCTTGGACTACCCCGGGTTAAACGGGGAGACCCAGTACTTC.

This chain connects TRBV7-8 to TRBJ2-2; 10 positions match TRBD1. Germline CDR1 reads SGHVS; CDR2 reads FQNEAQ. The CDR3 is 17 amino acids. Trimming removed 5 bases from V and 2 bases from J; junction bases left unmatched: 8. Written as DNA, the CDR3 is TGTGCCAGCAGCCAATTCCGGGACAGGGGCAACACCGGGGAGCTGTTTTTT. Residues: CASSQFRDRGNTGELFF.

The J gene is TRBJ2-7, the V gene TRBV5-6; tentatively, D is TRBD1 (6 bases). V dropped 2 bases and J dropped 1 base, with 7 bases sitting between them. CDR3 length equals 13 residues. Per the germline V gene, CDR1 is SGHDT and CDR2 is YYEEEE. The CDR3 DNA reads as TGTGCCAGCAGCTTCCAGGGGTCCTACGAGCAGTACTTC. Its protein product is CASSFQGSYEQYF. Combining the CDR3 with reference TRBV5-6 and TRBJ2-7 gives the whole variable domain DAGVTQSPTHLIKTRGQQVTLRCSPKSGHDTVSWYQQALGQGPQFIFQYYEEEERQRGNFPDRFSGHQFPNYSSELNVNALLLGDSALYLCASSFQGSYEQYFGPGTRLTVT.

This sequence joins TRBV6-1 and TRBJ2-7; D unresolved. The germline gives CDR1 MNHNS, CDR2 SASEGT. V lost 7 bases and J 5 bases, leaving 9 bases between the germline ends. This CDR3 is built from 11 residues. The CDR3 sequence: CASTLLDEQYF. The CDR3 nucleotides are TGTGCCAGCACCCTCCTGGACGAGCAGTACTTC.

The CDR3 sequence is CASSSPNTGELFF. CDR3 in DNA: TGTGCCAGCAGCTCGCCAAACACCGGGGAGCTGTTTTTT. The chain uses TRBV7-3 and TRBJ2-2, with D unresolved. Deletions cut 4 bases from V and 2 bases from J, with 5 bases between. Per germline, CDR1 SGHTA and CDR2 FQGTGA. This CDR3 region has 13 residues.

This chain uses TRBV13 with TRBJ1-4; a possible D gene is TRBD1 (5 bases). The CDR3 spans 16 residues. Germline loops: CDR1 PRHDT, CDR2 FYEKMQ (reference sequence). V shed 4 bases and J shed 10 bases, with 22 bases lying between them. CDR3 loop: CASSSTTGTAGAKLFF. CDR3 nucleotide sequence: TGTGCCAGCAGCTCCACAACCGGGACGGCAGGTGCAAAACTGTTTTTT. The full variable domain, in which reference TRBV13 and TRBJ1-4 provide the parts outside the CDR3, is AAGVIQSPRHLIKEKRETATLKCYPIPRHDTVYWYQQGPGQDPQFLISFYEKMQSDKGSIPDRFSAQQFSDYHSELNMSSLELGDSALYFCASSSTTGTAGAKLFFGSGTQLSVL.

This chain joins TRBV6-5 and TRBJ1-2; 10 bases fit TRBD1. Germline values: CDR1 MNHEY, CDR2 SVGAGI. Unmatched junction bases numbered 8, after V lost 2 bases and J lost 8 bases. CDR3 length: 15 residues. DNA for the CDR3: TGTGCCAGCAGTTACACGGACAGGGGGTTGGGAGGCTACACCTTC. As protein: CASSYTDRGLGGYTF.

The V gene is TRBV5-4, the J gene TRBJ2-5, with 9 bases fitting TRBD1. CDR3 length equals 13 residues. The germline V gene encodes CDR1 SGHNT and CDR2 YYREEE (reference sequence). Trimming cost V 4 bases and J 4 bases; bases outside gene matches: 2. CDR3 DNA sequence: TGTGCCAGCAGCAAGGACAGGGGAGAGACCCAGTACTTC. This translates into CASSKDRGETQYF. Supplemented by reference TRBV5-4 and TRBJ2-5, the full variable domain reads ETGVTQSPTHLIKTRGQQVTLRCSSQSGHNTVSWYQQALGQGPQFIFQYYREEENGRGNFPPRFSGLQFPNYSSELNVNALELDDSALYLCASSKDRGETQYFGPGTRLLVL.

The chain joins TRBV27 to TRBJ2-7; TRBD1 matches 7 bases. The J segment lost 6 bases and the V segment lost 3 bases, leaving 11 bases of the junction unmatched. This CDR3 has 15 residues. Per germline, CDR1 MNHEY and CDR2 SMNVEV (reference sequence). Here the CDR3 DNA reads TGTGCCAGCAGTTTTGACAGGGAAAATGGGGGCGAGCAGTACTTC. It codes for CASSFDRENGGEQYF.